This T cell receptor (beta chain) was obtained from a study of T cells in Graves' hyperthyroidism and ophthalmopathy. Turning to the study itself: Before any treatment, at initial diagnosis, peripheral blood was collected. Study results and caveats: Ophthalmopathy prediction by the model preceded onset by a median 6.5 months. Blood samples included most of the expanded thyroid clonotypes exceeding 0.001.

Germline V gives CDR1 LGHDT, CDR2 YNNKEL (reference sequence). CDR3 size: 17 residues. After removal of 4 bases from V and 6 bases from J, the junction contained 10 bases not matched to a gene. This clonotype turned up a few times. Antigen specificity is unknown. RNA transcripts were the template for amplifying TCR beta CDR3 regions. With the HTBI primer set, the TCR CDR3 went through a first round of RT-PCR. TCRdb recomputed calls from the multiplex PCR reads with MiXCR, one row per CDR3 protein. The profile shows about 290,000 distinct CDR3 sequences, roughly an eighth of them singletons. The TCR was taken from a woman in her thirties or forties with Graves' hyperthyroidism. The chain combines TRBV3-1 with TRBJ2-1, with 12 nucleotides matching TRBD2. Source material: blood. CDR3: CASSPRTSGATSNEQFF. CDR3 sequence (DNA): TGTGCCAGCAGCCCACGGACTAGCGGGGCCACCAGCAATGAGCAGTTCTTC.